This TCR beta chain was found in a study of OX40 agonist ivuxolimab in advanced cancers. Turning to the study itself: Administration of intravenous ivuxolimab to patients occurred every 2 weeks at 0.01 to 10 mg/kg.

Concerning this clone: What it binds is not known.

The repertoire was sequenced with immunoSEQ multiplex PCR; TCRdb's copy has only in-frame clones and lacks some. The sample records 60,000 to 85,000 clones, 89% being singletons. General study results and limits: Some nonresponders additionally presented with little normalized T-cell clonal expansion.

CDR3 length equals 14 residues. CDR1 and CDR2 from the germline V gene are SGHDN and FVKESK. The V segment lost 5 bases and the J segment 6 bases; nucleotides outside the gene matches: 6. Sequenced material: CD4+ or CD8+ T cells sorted from blood, taken in a trial of the OX40 agonist ivuxolimab. V and J are TRBV14 and TRBJ2-2, with TRBD1 matching 7 bases. The clonotype originates from an adult with an advanced solid tumor such as melanoma, head and neck, liver or kidney cancer. The CDR3 nucleotides are TGTGCCAGCAGCTTTTTACAGGGGCCCGGGGAGCTGTTTTTT. It specifies CASSFLQGPGELFF.